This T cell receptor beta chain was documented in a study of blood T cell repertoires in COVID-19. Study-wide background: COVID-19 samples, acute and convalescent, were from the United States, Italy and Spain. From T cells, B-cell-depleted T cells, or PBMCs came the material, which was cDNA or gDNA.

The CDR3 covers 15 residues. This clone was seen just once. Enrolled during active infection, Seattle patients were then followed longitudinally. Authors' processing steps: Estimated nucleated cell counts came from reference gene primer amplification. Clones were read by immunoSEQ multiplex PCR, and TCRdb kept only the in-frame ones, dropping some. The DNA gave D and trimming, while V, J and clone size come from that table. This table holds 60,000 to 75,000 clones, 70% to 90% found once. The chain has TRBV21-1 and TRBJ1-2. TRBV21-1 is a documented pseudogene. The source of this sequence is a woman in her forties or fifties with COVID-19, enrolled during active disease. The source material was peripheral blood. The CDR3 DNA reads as TGTGCCAGCAGCAAAGTGGGGAGTGCAACCTATGGCTACACCTTC. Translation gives CASSKVGSATYGYTF.